The 12 T cell receptor beta chains listed next were all sequenced from one sample in a study of blood T cell repertoires in COVID-19. The table came from immunoSEQ multiplex PCR; TCRdb's copy has only in-frame clones and leaves some out. Here the sample spans some 200,000 clones, roughly 87% being singletons. Sequencing input: peripheral blood. The receptors stem from a woman younger than 35 who had recovered from COVID-19.

J is TRBJ2-2 and V is TRBV9; tentative D call: TRBD2 (5 bases). Trimming left V 3 bases short and J 2 bases short, with 14 bases between. This CDR3 has 16 residues. Germline V gene lookup returns CDR1 SGDLS and CDR2 YYNGEE. In DNA form, the CDR3 reads TGTGCCAGCAGCGGTCTCGGAGGACCAAACACCGGGGAGCTGTTTTTT. It yields the protein CASSGLGGPNTGELFF. Drawing the rest from reference TRBV9 and TRBJ2-2, the complete variable domain is DSGVTQTPKHLITATGQRVTLRCSPRSGDLSVYWYQQSLDQGLQFLIQYYNGEERAKGNILERFSAQQFPDLHSELNLSSLELGDSALYFCASSGLGGPNTGELFFGEGSRLTVL.

The CDR3 here is CASSPLRGGSGNTIYF. CDR3 DNA sequence: TGTGCCAGCAGCCCGCTTCGGGGGGGCTCTGGAAACACCATATATTTT. This chain links TRBV14 with TRBJ1-3, with D perhaps TRBD1 (5 bases). The CDR3 extends over 16 amino acids. Germline V gene data show CDR1 as SGHDN and CDR2 as FVKESK. The V end was cut by 4 bases, the J end by 0 bases, with 13 bases between.

The rearrangement uses TRBV27 and TRBJ2-7, with 11 bases that match TRBD1. V trimming: 4 bases; J trimming: 6 bases; junction bases outside the gene matches: 5. The length of the CDR3 is 14 residues. Germline assignment: CDR1 MNHEY and CDR2 SMNVEV (reference sequence). CDR3: CASSSGTGGREQYF. The CDR3 region has the DNA TGTGCCAGCAGTTCTGGGACAGGGGGGCGCGAGCAGTACTTC.

The J gene is TRBJ2-5, the V gene TRBV7-2; 9 nucleotides agree with TRBD2. The CDR3 loop spans 14 amino acids. The J segment lost 5 bases and the V segment lost 2 bases, leaving 3 bases of the junction unmatched. Germline V lookup: CDR1 SGHTA, CDR2 FQGNSA. CDR3 sequence reads: CASSLILAGETQYF. The DNA of the CDR3 is TGTGCCAGCAGCTTAATCCTAGCGGGGGAGACCCAGTACTTC.

This clone was picked up a small number of times. The chain is built from TRBV19 and TRBJ1-1, with TRBD1 as a possible D gene (6 bases). Deletions cut 5 bases from V and 5 bases from J, with 12 bases between. The CDR3 spans 13 residues. The V gene's germline CDR1 is LNHDA and CDR2 SQIVND (reference sequence). Here the CDR3 DNA reads TGTGCCAGTAGTCCCCAGGGGTCGACTGAAGCTTTCTTT. Its protein is CASSPQGSTEAFF. Looking up the rest from reference TRBV19 and TRBJ1-1 gives the full variable domain: DGGITQSPKYLFRKEGQNVTLSCEQNLNHDAMYWYRQDPGQGLRLIYYSQIVNDFQKGDIAEGYSVSREKKESFPLTVTSAQKNPTAFYLCASSPQGSTEAFFGQGTRLTVV.

The chain couples TRBV19 to TRBJ2-7, with 12 bases identical to TRBD1. The V segment lost 5 bases and the J segment 7 bases; nucleotides outside the gene matches: 6. The CDR3 runs 14 residues. The germline gives CDR1 LNHDA, CDR2 SQIVND (reference sequence). CDR3 DNA: TGTGCCAGTAGTTGGGGACAGGGGGCGCGGGAGCAGTACTTC. As protein: CASSWGQGAREQYF.

The J gene is TRBJ1-1, the V gene TRBV9; weak D call: TRBD1 (5 bases). The CDR3 is made up of 14 amino acids. CDR1 and CDR2 (germline): SGDLS, YYNGEE. The V and J ends lost 0 bases and 3 bases respectively, with 9 bases between them. This CDR3 reads CASSVVSGDTEAFF. In DNA form, the CDR3 reads TGTGCCAGCAGCGTAGTTTCGGGGGACACTGAAGCTTTCTTT.

The rearrangement joins TRBV9 to TRBJ2-1, with 9 bases that match TRBD2. The CDR3 is 15 amino acids. Looked up from germline, CDR1 is SGDLS and CDR2 is YYNGEE. The ends lost 2 bases at V and 7 bases at J; junction bases unmatched: 7. For the CDR3, the DNA is TGTGCCAGCAGCGTGGTTAGCGGGAGTAGTAATGAGCAGTTCTTC. Amino acid sequence: CASSVVSGSSNEQFF.

CDR3 nucleotides: TGCAGCGTTTCGTGGACTAGCGGAACATACAATGAGCAGTTCTTC. Protein product: CSVSWTSGTYNEQFF. The J gene is TRBJ2-1, the V gene TRBV29-1, with TRBD2 matching 10 bases. Unmatched junction bases numbered 8, after V lost 5 bases and J lost 4 bases. The germline CDR1 and CDR2 sequences are SQVTM and ANQGSEA. The CDR3 extends over 15 amino acids.

The chain joins TRBV19 to TRBJ1-5, with a weak D call TRBD1 (5 bases). The germline CDR1 and CDR2 sequences are LNHDA and SQIVND (reference sequence). Trimming cost V 7 bases and J 7 bases, with 17 bases left between them. This CDR3 has 14 amino acids. CDR3 sequence reads: CASKSPGEGQPQHF. In nucleotides, the CDR3 is TGTGCCAGTAAATCTCCGGGGGAAGGGCAGCCCCAGCATTTT. The whole variable domain, remainder taken from reference TRBV19 and TRBJ1-5, is DGGITQSPKYLFRKEGQNVTLSCEQNLNHDAMYWYRQDPGQGLRLIYYSQIVNDFQKGDIAEGYSVSREKKESFPLTVTSAQKNPTAFYLCASKSPGEGQPQHFGDGTRLSIL.

The chain has TRBV13 and TRBJ1-2, with 12 bases that match TRBD1. Germline lookup yields CDR1 PRHDT and CDR2 FYEKMQ (reference sequence). The ends lost 5 bases at V and 4 bases at J; junction bases unmatched: 8. This CDR3 is built from 16 residues. The CDR3 is CASSPEGQGALYGYTF. CDR3 in DNA: TGTGCCAGCAGCCCGGAGGGACAGGGGGCTCTCTATGGCTACACCTTC.

The chain combines TRBV4-3 with TRBJ2-5; a weak D match, TRBD2 (6 bases). The V end lost 0 bases, the J end lost 6 bases, and 17 bases lay between the germline ends. CDR3 length: 16 amino acids. The germline V gene has CDR1 LGHNA and CDR2 YSLEER. The CDR3: CASSQEVAETVQTQYF. In DNA, the CDR3 is TGCGCCAGCAGCCAAGAGGTAGCGGAGACCGTACAGACCCAGTACTTC.